These 22 T cell receptor beta chains share one sample of origin, sequenced in a study of post-analysis software for immune sequencing data. Study outcomes and limitations: Elevated frequency relative to controls characterized four or five TRBV segments in patients, TRBV5-6, TRBV5-1 and TRBV20-1 among them.

Antigens for these TCRs are unknown. Incorporated into the TCR beta cDNA libraries were unique molecular identifiers, which served to reduce PCR and sequencing biases. One entry per CDR3 protein results from TCRdb running MiXCR on the PCR reads. The sample yields 170,000 or so distinct CDR3 sequences, 25% to 35% seen once. Source material: blood. The receptors come from a girl aged 10 to 17 with multiple sclerosis.

This clonotype was seen repeatedly, ten times or more. The chain is built from TRBV20-1 and TRBJ2-7; TRBD1 agrees at 9 bases. Unmatched junction bases numbered 4, after V lost 6 bases and J lost 1 base. The germline CDR1 and CDR2 sequences are DFQATT and SNEGSKA (reference sequence). CDR3 size: 13 residues. In DNA, the CDR3 is TGCAGTGCCACAGGGGGCAAGTCCTACGAGCAGTACTTC. Translation gives CSATGGKSYEQYF.

This clonotype is medium-sized (0.01 to 0.1%) by share. J is TRBJ2-7 and V is TRBV27; 11 nucleotides match TRBD2. Germline CDR1 reads MNHEY; CDR2 reads SMNVEV (reference sequence). Germline trimming cut 6 bases from V and 4 bases from J; bases unmatched to any gene: 5. This CDR3 has 14 amino acids. The CDR3 bases are TGTGCCAGCAGCTTACTAGCGGGAGTTTACGAGCAGTACTTC. Residues: CASSLLAGVYEQYF.

In this sample, this clonotype turned up many times. The rearrangement links TRBV30 to TRBJ2-4; D is perhaps TRBD1 (6 bases). CDR1 is GTSNPN, CDR2 SVGIG, per germline (reference sequence). The ends were cut back, 0 bases at V and 11 bases at J, with 14 bases in the middle. The CDR3 extends over 13 amino acids. For the CDR3, the DNA is TGTGCCTGGAGTGTTCAGGACAGCGGAGTTCAGTACTTC. It specifies CAWSVQDSGVQYF.

This clonotype occurred many times. The V call is TRBV5-1, the J call TRBJ1-2; D unclear. The CDR3 spans 12 residues. V lost 7 bases to trimming and J lost 3 bases, with 10 bases between them. Per the germline V gene, CDR1 is SGHRS and CDR2 is YFSETQ. This CDR3 is CASGEGDYGYTF. The CDR3 DNA follows: TGCGCCAGCGGAGAAGGCGACTATGGCTACACCTTC. The full variable domain, its missing parts supplied by reference TRBV5-1 and TRBJ1-2, is KAGVTQTPRYLIKTRGQQVTLSCSPISGHRSVSWYQQTPGQGLQFLFEYFSETQRNKGNFPGRFSGRQFSNSRSEMNVSTLELGDSALYLCASGEGDYGYTFGSGTRLTVV.

Note on this clonotype: A much larger clone differs from this one at a single base, so this may be a read error. The V gene is TRBV18, the J gene TRBJ2-7; D is unclear. V lost 5 bases and J lost 7, with 12 bases in between. The germline V gene has CDR1 KGHSH and CDR2 LQKENI. The CDR3 spans 12 residues. In DNA form, the CDR3 reads TGTGCCAGCTCAACCAGTGGGGATGAGCAGTACTTC. Translation gives CASSTSGDEQYF.

This clonotype was observed a few times. The V gene is TRBV24-1, the J gene TRBJ2-1; a weak D match, TRBD2 (5 bases). CDR3 length: 14 amino acids. CDR1 and CDR2 (germline): KGHDR, SFDVKD. Trimming stripped 3 bases from V and 4 bases from J, with 9 bases between. As DNA, the CDR3 is TGTGCCACCAGTGATAGAACTAGTTACAATGAGCAGTTCTTC. This encodes CATSDRTSYNEQFF.

The chain links TRBV12-3 or TRBV12-4 to TRBJ1-5, with a weak D call TRBD1 (5 bases). The CDR3 is 14 amino acids. The V end lost 7 bases, the J end lost 6 bases, and 16 bases lay between the germline ends. The CDR3 region has the DNA TGTGCCAGCAACAACGGGGGTAGGAGTCAGCCCCAGCATTTT. Translated, it gives CASNNGGRSQPQHF.

This clonotype was detected many times. The genes are TRBV3-1 and TRBJ2-7, with unresolved D. The CDR3 has 11 residues. In germline, CDR1 is LGHDT, CDR2 YNNKEL (reference sequence). The V and J ends lost 5 bases and 6 bases respectively, with 8 bases between them. This CDR3 reads CASSTSGEQYF. The CDR3 DNA sequence: TGTGCCAGCAGCACCTCCGGCGAGCAGTACTTC.

The V gene is TRBV15, the J gene TRBJ2-1, with D perhaps matching TRBD2 (6 bases). Trimming removed 1 base from V and 0 bases from J, with 16 bases in between. From germline, CDR1 is LNHNV and CDR2 YYDKDF (reference sequence). CDR3 size: 18 residues. The CDR3 here is CATSRGLPGGDSYNEQFF. In DNA form, the CDR3 reads TGTGCCACCAGCAGAGGACTACCCGGAGGGGACTCCTACAATGAGCAGTTCTTC.

This clonotype was observed a handful of times. The chain is built from TRBV12-5 and TRBJ2-7; D not resolved. The CDR3 length is 16 residues. The V gene's germline CDR1 is LGHNT and CDR2 FRNRAP. V lost 0 bases and J 3 bases, leaving 15 bases between the germline ends. The chain's CDR3 is CASGLVQVQNFYEQYF. CDR3 in DNA: TGTGCTAGTGGTTTGGTACAAGTACAAAATTTCTACGAGCAGTACTTC.

This clonotype has just a few counts. This chain links TRBV29-1 with TRBJ1-5; D call uncertain. The ends were cut back, 4 bases at V and 7 bases at J, with 11 bases in the middle. The CDR3 has 12 residues. Per the germline V gene, CDR1 is SQVTM and CDR2 is ANQGSEA. The chain's CDR3 is CSVGGNNQPQHF. CDR3 bases: TGCAGCGTTGGAGGGAACAACCAGCCCCAGCATTTT.

There are many counts of this clonotype. The V gene is TRBV14, the J gene TRBJ2-1; unclear D gene. Germline CDR1 is SGHDN and CDR2 is FVKESK. V gave up 5 bases and J gave up 4 bases, with 9 bases separating them. This CDR3 spans 13 amino acids. In nucleotides, the CDR3 is TGTGCCAGCAGCGATGGGGTATACAATGAGCAGTTCTTC. Translated, it gives CASSDGVYNEQFF. The complete variable domain, with remaining parts taken from reference TRBV14 and TRBJ2-1, reads EAGVTQFPSHSVIEKGQTVTLRCDPISGHDNLYWYRRVMGKEIKFLLHFVKESKQDESGMPNNRFLAERTGGTYSTLKVQPAELEDSGVYFCASSDGVYNEQFFGPGTRLTVL.

The chain carries TRBV5-1 and TRBJ1-5, with D tentatively TRBD1 (6 bases). This CDR3 comprises 13 residues. The germline V gene encodes CDR1 SGHRS and CDR2 YFSETQ. Trimming shortened V by 0 bases and J by 6 bases, and 7 bases separated the two germline ends. CDR3 region: CASSLEGGQPQHF. The CDR3 region has the DNA TGCGCCAGCAGCTTGGAAGGGGGTCAGCCCCAGCATTTT.

The chain combines TRBV5-1 with TRBJ2-2; 9 bases are shared with TRBD1. V gave up 0 bases and J gave up 4 bases; unmatched junction bases: 22. The CDR3 runs 22 residues. Looked up from germline, CDR1 is SGHRS and CDR2 is YFSETQ. The CDR3 here is CASSLDGTGKPSGPLPTGELFF. As DNA, the CDR3 is TGCGCCAGCAGCTTGGACGGGACAGGGAAGCCTAGCGGACCTCTACCCACCGGGGAGCTGTTTTTT.

This clonotype was counted a few times. A much more abundant neighbour one base away suggests this may be a read error. This sequence joins TRBV10-3 and TRBJ2-7, with TRBD2 matching 9 bases. This CDR3 comprises 15 residues. Germline-derived CDR1 and CDR2 are ENHRY and SYGVKD. Germline trimming cut 0 bases from V and 3 bases from J; bases unmatched to any gene: 3. The chain's CDR3 is CAISESLAGGYEQYF. As DNA, the CDR3 is TGTGCCATCAGTGAGTCACTAGCGGGTGGCTACGAGCAGTACTTC.

Of note for this clonotype: A clone one base away is much larger, so this may be a read error. CDR3 region: CASSSNRGCEQYF. CDR3 in DNA: TGTGCCAGCTCGTCTAATCGGGGGTGCGAGCAGTACTTC. V gene TRBV18 combines with J gene TRBJ2-7, with a tentative D call TRBD2 (6 bases). The V end was cut by 6 bases, the J end by 6 bases, with 15 bases between. The CDR3 length is 13 residues. Germline CDR1 is KGHSH and CDR2 is LQKENI.

This clonotype showed up many times. V gene TRBV7-9 combines with J gene TRBJ2-7; 8 nucleotides agree with TRBD1. The CDR3 loop spans 15 amino acids. The junction had 9 bases not matched to a gene; V was cut back by 6 bases and J by 2 bases. Germline-derived CDR1 and CDR2 are SEHNR and FQNEAQ (reference sequence). The DNA of the CDR3 is TGTGCCAGCAGGTCATCAGGGGGCCTTACCTACGAGCAGTACTTC. Encoded protein: CASRSSGGLTYEQYF.

This clonotype was counted a few times. The chain carries TRBV29-1 and TRBJ2-7; D remains ambiguous. Germline-derived CDR1 and CDR2 are SQVTM and ANQGSEA. The ends were cut back, 3 bases at V and 3 bases at J, with 9 bases in the middle. The CDR3 spans 12 residues. CDR3 in amino acids: CSVEERHYEQYF. CDR3 DNA: TGCAGCGTTGAGGAGCGCCACTACGAGCAGTACTTC.

On this clonotype itself: Sequence at one end of the junction differs from germline and may be a read error. The chain couples TRBV12-3 or TRBV12-4 to TRBJ2-7, with D perhaps assigned TRBD1 or TRBD2 (5 bases each). CDR3 size: 13 residues. Here the CDR3 DNA reads TGTGCCAGCAGTTTGGGACCGCTCTACGAGCACTACTTC. Translating gives CASSLGPLYEHYF.

The CDR3 here is CASSDRPTNEKLFF. The CDR3 DNA reads TGTGCCAGCAGTGACAGGCCAACTAATGAAAAACTGTTTTTT. The V and J genes are TRBV25-1 and TRBJ1-4; D unresolved. This CDR3 region has 14 residues. Germline lookup yields CDR1 MGHDK and CDR2 SYGVNS. V was pared by 3 bases and J by 0 bases, with 5 bases between.

Details on this clonotype: A much bigger clone sits one base away, suggesting this may be a read error. The CDR3 DNA sequence: TGCAGTGCTAGCGCGGCGGGAGGAGTACAAGAGACCCAGTACTTC. It specifies CSASAAGGVQETQYF. This chain joins TRBV20-1 and TRBJ2-5; 8 nucleotides line up with TRBD2. CDR1 DFQATT and CDR2 SNEGSKA come from the germline V gene (reference sequence). The CDR3 length is 15 residues. The J segment lost 2 bases and the V segment lost 3 bases, leaving 8 bases of the junction unmatched.

The chain joins TRBV3-1 to TRBJ1-2; a weak D match, TRBD1 (5 bases). The V end was cut by 5 bases, the J end by 6 bases, with 13 bases between. This CDR3 region has 13 residues. Germline V gene data show CDR1 as LGHDT and CDR2 as YNNKEL (reference sequence). CDR3: CASSSWGDNGYTF. DNA of the CDR3: TGTGCCAGCAGCTCATGGGGGGATAATGGCTACACCTTC.